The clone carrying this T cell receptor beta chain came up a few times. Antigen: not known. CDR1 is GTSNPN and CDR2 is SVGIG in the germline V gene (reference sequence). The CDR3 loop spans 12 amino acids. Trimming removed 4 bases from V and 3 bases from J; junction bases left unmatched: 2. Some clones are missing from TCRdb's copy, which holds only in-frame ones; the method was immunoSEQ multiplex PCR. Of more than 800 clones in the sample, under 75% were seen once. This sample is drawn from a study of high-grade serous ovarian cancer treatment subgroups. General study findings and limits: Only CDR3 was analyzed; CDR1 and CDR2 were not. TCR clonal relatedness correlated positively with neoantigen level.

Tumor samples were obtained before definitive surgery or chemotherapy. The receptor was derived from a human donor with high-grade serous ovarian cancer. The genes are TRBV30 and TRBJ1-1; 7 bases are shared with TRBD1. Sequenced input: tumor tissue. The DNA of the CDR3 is TGTGCCTGGACAGGGGGAGACACTGAAGCTTTCTTT. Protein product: CAWTGGDTEAFF.